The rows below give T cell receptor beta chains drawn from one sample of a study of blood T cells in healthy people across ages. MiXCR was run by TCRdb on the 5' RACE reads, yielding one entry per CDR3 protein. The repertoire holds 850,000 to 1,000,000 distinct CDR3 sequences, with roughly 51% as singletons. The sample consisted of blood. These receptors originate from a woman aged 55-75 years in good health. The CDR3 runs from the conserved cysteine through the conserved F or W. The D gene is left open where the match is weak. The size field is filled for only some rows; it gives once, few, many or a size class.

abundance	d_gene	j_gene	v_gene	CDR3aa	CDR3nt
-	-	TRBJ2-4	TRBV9	CASSMDTQNIQYF	TGTGCCAGCAGCATGGACACTCAAAACATTCAGTACTTC
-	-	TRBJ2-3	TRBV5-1	CASSVTLGTQYF	TGCGCCAGCAGCGTGACCTTGGGTACGCAGTATTTT
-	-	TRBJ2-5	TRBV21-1	CASSPRTTHPGRTQYF	TGTGCCAGCAGCCCTCGGACTACCCACCCTGGCAGGACCCAGTACTTC
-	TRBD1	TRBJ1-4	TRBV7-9	CASSTQGAGSHNEKLFF	TGTGCCAGCAGCACACAGGGGGCTGGATCCCATAATGAAAAACTGTTTTTT
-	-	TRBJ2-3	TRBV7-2	CASSHSSDTDTQYF	TGTGCCAGCAGCCACTCTAGCGACACAGATACGCAGTATTTT
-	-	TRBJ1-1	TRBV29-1	CSVVAGGNTEAFF	TGCAGCGTTGTAGCAGGAGGGAACACTGAAGCTTTCTTT
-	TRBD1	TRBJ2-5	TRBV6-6	CASSSAATGERETQYF	TGTGCCAGCAGTTCGGCCGCTACAGGGGAGCGGGAGACCCAGTACTTC
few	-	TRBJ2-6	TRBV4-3	CASSPRGQTTRANVLTF	TGCGCCAGCAGCCCACGAGGCCAGACGACTCGGGCCAACGTCCTGACTTTC
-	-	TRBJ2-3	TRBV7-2	CASSLLWGNTDTQYF	TGTGCCAGCAGCTTGTTATGGGGGAACACAGATACGCAGTATTTT
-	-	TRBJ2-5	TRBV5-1	CASSLDRVGVEETQYF	TGCGCCAGCAGCTTGGACAGGGTGGGGGTAGAAGAGACCCAGTACTTC
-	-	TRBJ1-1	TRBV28	CASSEARRSEAFF	TGTGCCAGCAGTGAGGCTCGGCGGTCTGAAGCTTTCTTT
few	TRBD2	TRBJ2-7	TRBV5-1	CASSPWTSGSLGYEQYF	TGCGCCAGCAGCCCTTGGACTAGCGGCTCCCTTGGGTACGAGCAGTACTTC
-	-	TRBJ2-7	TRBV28	CASSQGDISYEQYF	TGTGCCAGCAGTCAAGGGGACATCTCCTACGAGCAGTACTTC
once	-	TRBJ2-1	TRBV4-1	CASSQESIAEPRKQFF	TGCGCCAGCAGCCAAGAAAGCATCGCGGAGCCCAGAAAGCAGTTCTTC
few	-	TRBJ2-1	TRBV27	CASSLKGYSYNEQFF	TGTGCCAGCAGTTTAAAGGGTTACTCCTACAATGAGCAGTTCTTC
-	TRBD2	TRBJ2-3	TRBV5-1	CASSLEQRGLDTQYF	TGCGCCAGCAGCTTGGAGCAGCGGGGATTAGATACGCAGTATTTT